A single T cell receptor beta chain is shown here with its context. This entry comes from a study of shared clonotypes between healthy human individuals. Sequenced by immunoSEQ multiplex PCR; TCRdb stores in-frame clones only, minus some. The top ten hold about 0.11% of the sample, which has hundreds of thousands of clones, about 95% seen once. The V and J ends lost 7 bases and 0 bases respectively, with 10 bases between them. The germline CDR1 and CDR2 sequences are SNHLY and FYNNEI. This CDR3 has 14 amino acids. Naive CD8 populations comprised CD45RO-negative cells positively selected for CCR7, excluding terminally differentiated effector memory CD45RA+ cells.

V and J are TRBV2 and TRBJ1-5; D unclear. This receptor was taken from a woman aged 25 to 39 in good health. The specimen sequenced was naive CD8+ T cells sorted from blood. In DNA form, the CDR3 reads TGTGCCAGCATGACGGGTTATAGCAATCAGCCCCAGCATTTT. It specifies CASMTGYSNQPQHF.